Presented here are 22 T cell receptor beta chains from one specimen sequenced in a study of shared clonotypes between healthy human individuals. Data came from immunoSEQ multiplex PCR; TCRdb stores just in-frame clones and leaves some out. The repertoire consists of over a million clones, with roughly 80% occurring once and the leading ten covering 1.4% to 1.5%. Material: memory CD4+ T cells sorted from blood. Subset reported: CD45RA-negative fraction. The receptors were gathered from a man younger than 35 in good health.

In this sample, this clone turned up once. This chain connects TRBV4-3 to TRBJ2-5; the D call may be TRBD1 or TRBD2 (7 bases each). CDR3 size: 16 residues. CDR1 is LGHNA, CDR2 YSLEER, per germline. V lost 0 bases to trimming and J lost 1 base, with 12 bases between them. CDR3: CASSQEGGGGQETQYF. In nucleotides, the CDR3 is TGCGCCAGCAGCCAAGAGGGAGGGGGCGGCCAAGAGACCCAGTACTTC.

This chain connects TRBV10-3 to TRBJ2-7, with a possible D match to TRBD2 (5 bases). V was shortened by 3 bases and J by 5 bases, with 8 bases between the two germline ends. The CDR3 covers 12 residues. CDR1 is ENHRY and CDR2 is SYGVKD in the germline V gene. Written as DNA, the CDR3 is TGTGCCATCAGTGACGTCGGGAACGAGCAGTACTTC. Protein: CAISDVGNEQYF.

This clone has more than one count but fewer than ten. This rearrangement joins TRBV5-1 to TRBJ1-2, with TRBD1 as a possible D gene (5 bases). Per germline, CDR1 SGHRS and CDR2 YFSETQ. The V end lost 6 bases, the J end lost 4 bases, and 13 bases lay between the germline ends. The CDR3 runs 13 residues. The CDR3: CASTDDSSYGYTF. CDR3 DNA: TGCGCCAGCACCGATGACAGCTCCTATGGCTACACCTTC.

Comments on this clone: This same CDR3 is encoded by further DNA sequences in the sample. The chain uses TRBV20-1 and TRBJ2-5; unclear D gene. The germline V gene encodes CDR1 DFQATT and CDR2 SNEGSKA (reference sequence). With 5 bases removed from V and 5 bases from J, the gap between germline ends came to 9 bases. The CDR3 loop spans 11 amino acids. CDR3 DNA sequence: TGCAGTGCTCGGGCTGGGGAGACCCAGTACTTC. It is translated as CSARAGETQYF.

The rearrangement joins TRBV15 to TRBJ2-7, with D hard to call. V lost 1 base and J lost 7, with 11 bases in between. The germline gives CDR1 LNHNV, CDR2 YYDKDF (reference sequence). The CDR3 length is 13 residues. CDR3 in amino acids: CATSRVFPGEQYF. DNA of the CDR3: TGTGCCACCAGCAGAGTCTTCCCTGGGGAGCAGTACTTC.

The chain uses TRBV28 and TRBJ2-7, with a tentative D call TRBD2 (5 bases). Trimming left V 3 bases short and J 1 base short, with 10 bases between. Germline V CDR1 and CDR2: MDHEN, SYDVKM. The CDR3 has 14 amino acids. The CDR3 sequence is CASSFAGASYEQYF. The CDR3 DNA reads TGTGCCAGCAGTTTTGCGGGCGCTTCCTACGAGCAGTACTTC. The whole variable domain, remainder taken from reference TRBV28 and TRBJ2-7, is DVKVTQSSRYLVKRTGEKVFLECVQDMDHENMFWYRQDPGLGLRLIYFSYDVKMKEKGDIPEGYSVSREKKERFSLILESASTNQTSMYLCASSFAGASYEQYFGPGTRLTVT.

This clone appeared a few times. The chain has TRBV6-1 and TRBJ1-6; 7 nucleotides align to TRBD1. The CDR3 totals 15 residues. V was clipped by 4 bases and J by 9 bases; unmatched bases: 9. CDR1 is MNHNS, CDR2 SASEGT, per germline. The CDR3 sequence: CASSAHQTGLSPLHF. The CDR3 DNA sequence: TGTGCCAGCAGTGCCCACCAGACAGGGCTTTCACCCCTCCACTTT.

The chain couples TRBV5-8 to TRBJ2-5; D might be TRBD2 (6 bases). CDR1 and CDR2 (germline): SGHTS, YDEGEE. The CDR3 contains 15 residues. The V end lost 3 bases, the J end lost 1 base, and 13 bases lay between the germline ends. Here the CDR3 reads CASSWEVAVQETQYF. CDR3 nucleotide sequence: TGTGCCAGCAGCTGGGAGGTAGCGGTCCAAGAGACCCAGTACTTC.

The chain links TRBV6-5 to TRBJ1-5; no reliable D call. Germline lookup yields CDR1 MNHEY and CDR2 SVGAGI. This CDR3 is built from 15 residues. V lost 5 bases to trimming and J lost 6 bases, with 17 bases between them. This CDR3 is CASSLGPLIGQPQHF. In nucleotides, the CDR3 is TGTGCCAGCAGTCTCGGACCCCTGATCGGTCAGCCCCAGCATTTT.

This chain uses TRBV9 with TRBJ1-6; weak D call: TRBD1 (6 bases). Germline-derived CDR1 and CDR2 are SGDLS and YYNGEE. V was pared by 4 bases and J by 4 bases, with 12 bases between. CDR3 size: 15 residues. DNA for the CDR3: TGTGCCAGCAGCTCGGGGACACAGTATAATTCACCCCTCCACTTT. This encodes CASSSGTQYNSPLHF.

The chain links TRBV6-1 to TRBJ2-7; D is ambiguous. V was pared by 5 bases and J by 3 bases, with 14 bases between. In germline, CDR1 is MNHNS, CDR2 SASEGT. This CDR3 comprises 14 residues. The CDR3: CASSPWTANYEQYF. As DNA, the CDR3 is TGTGCCAGCAGTCCTTGGACGGCAAACTACGAGCAGTACTTC.

The chain couples TRBV18 to TRBJ1-4; D remains unclear. Trimming took 2 bases from V and 4 from J, leaving 8 bases between them. The V gene's germline CDR1 is KGHSH and CDR2 LQKENI. The CDR3 covers 14 residues. Here the CDR3 reads CASSPWSVNEKLFF. As DNA, the CDR3 is TGTGCCAGCTCACCATGGTCAGTTAATGAAAAACTGTTTTTT.

This clone showed up just once. The chain couples TRBV7-6 to TRBJ1-4; D remains unclear. This CDR3 is 14 amino acids long. Deletions cut 5 bases from V and 8 bases from J, with 15 bases between. Germline V CDR1 and CDR2: SGHVS, FNYEAQ. DNA of the CDR3: TGTGCCAGCAGCCTGGGTCAAGCCGCGGAAAAACTGTTTTTT. As protein: CASSLGQAAEKLFF.

V and J are TRBV21-1 and TRBJ2-2; TRBD1 is taken as the D call from the table, unchecked against the DNA. TRBV21-1 is a pseudogene. The CDR3 has 17 residues. The DNA of the CDR3 is TGTGCCAGCAGCAAAGAGGGGGACAGGGGAAACACCGGGGAGCTGTTTTTT. It translates to CASSKEGDRGNTGELFF.

This clone appeared a few times. This chain links TRBV7-9 with TRBJ2-7; tentative D call: TRBD1 (6 bases). Germline CDR1 reads SEHNR; CDR2 reads FQNEAQ (reference sequence). There are 17 residues in the CDR3. The V and J ends lost 2 bases and 2 bases respectively, with 19 bases between them. The CDR3 loop is CASSLSRQGKGTYEQYF. In DNA form, the CDR3 reads TGTGCCAGCAGCTTATCGAGGCAGGGGAAAGGAACCTACGAGCAGTACTTC.

The rearrangement joins TRBV9 to TRBJ1-4; TRBD1 aligns across 8 bases. The junction had 8 bases not matched to a gene; V was cut back by 3 bases and J by 4 bases. In germline, CDR1 is SGDLS, CDR2 YYNGEE. CDR3 length equals 16 residues. CDR3 sequence (DNA): TGTGCCAGCAGCGGGGGATCTGGACAGGGTAATGAAAAACTGTTTTTT. Translated: CASSGGSGQGNEKLFF.

This clone has a single count. The chain employs TRBV7-3 and TRBJ2-1, with 9 nucleotides matching TRBD1. The CDR3 totals 14 residues. CDR1 is SGHTA and CDR2 is FQGTGA in the germline V gene. Trimming removed 6 bases from V and 8 bases from J; junction bases left unmatched: 8. The chain's CDR3 is CASSPGQGYDEQFF. DNA for the CDR3: TGTGCCAGCAGTCCTGGACAGGGGTATGATGAGCAGTTCTTC.

This clone was recorded a few times. Other DNA sequences in this sample translate to the same CDR3. CDR3 in amino acids: CASSPPSTDTQYF. The CDR3 DNA sequence: TGTGCCAGCTCACCACCCAGCACAGATACGCAGTATTTT. This chain uses TRBV18 with TRBJ2-3; D gene uncertain. With 0 bases removed from V and 0 bases from J, the gap between germline ends came to 1 base. The CDR3 loop spans 13 amino acids. Germline lookup yields CDR1 KGHSH and CDR2 LQKENI.

The rearrangement links TRBV11-2 to TRBJ2-3, with 7 bases identical to TRBD1. Germline V gives CDR1 SGHAT, CDR2 FQNNGV. This CDR3 has 17 amino acids. V was clipped by 3 bases and J by 5 bases; unmatched bases: 14. The CDR3 loop is CASSFNTGAGGRDTQYF. The CDR3 DNA follows: TGTGCCAGCAGCTTCAACACAGGGGCTGGTGGGAGAGATACGCAGTATTTT. The whole variable domain, filled in from reference TRBV11-2 and TRBJ2-3, reads EAGVAQSPRYKIIEKRQSVAFWCNPISGHATLYWYQQILGQGPKLLIQFQNNGVVDDSQLPKDRFSAERLKGVDSTLKIQPAKLEDSAVYLCASSFNTGAGGRDTQYFGPGTRLTVL.

The rearrangement joins TRBV2 to TRBJ2-7; no clear D gene. This CDR3 spans 14 amino acids. Germline lookup yields CDR1 SNHLY and CDR2 FYNNEI. Trimming took off 5 bases at V and 0 bases at J, with 11 bases between the two ends. This CDR3 is CASSYSPSSYEQYF. CDR3 DNA sequence: TGTGCCAGCAGTTACTCACCGAGCTCCTACGAGCAGTACTTC.

V and J are TRBV30 and TRBJ2-7, with 10 bases identical to TRBD1. Germline CDR1 is GTSNPN and CDR2 is SVGIG (reference sequence). The ends lost 4 bases at V and 3 bases at J; junction bases unmatched: 3. The CDR3 extends over 13 amino acids. The DNA for the CDR3 is TGTGCCTGGACTCGGACAGGGGGCTACGAGCAGTACTTC. Translated: CAWTRTGGYEQYF.

This clone came up once. The rearrangement links TRBV2 to TRBJ1-1, with D unresolved. V lost 9 bases, J lost 1 base, and 12 bases lay in between. Germline CDR1 SNHLY, CDR2 FYNNEI. The CDR3 contains 13 residues. CDR3 coding DNA: TGTGCCAGTGGAAATGCTCCGAACACTGAAGCTTTCTTT. Its translation is CASGNAPNTEAFF.